In this sample, the clone carrying this T cell receptor beta chain turned up once. What it binds is unknown. Both 60 Vbeta primers and 13 Jbeta primers went into the PCR. Authors' data handling: Some 11 million of the 75 million to 95 million unique TCR beta chains counted in a later analysis were shared. Assay used: immunoSEQ multiplex PCR; TCRdb lists only in-frame clones, some missing. That table gives V, J and clone size, and the DNA gave D and trimming. The sample consists of fewer than 150,000 clones, roughly three quarters of them appearing once. The data were taken from a study of cytomegalovirus exposure and HLA in healthy donors. Findings of the study overall: Another analysis was done later, and it associated 16,951 TCR beta sequences with HLA alleles at 0.05 false discovery rate.

The sequenced sample was PBMCs. This sequence was found in a man younger than 35 in good health and CMV-seronegative.

The CDR3: CASSYTYDSPNTEAFF. CDR3 in DNA: TGTGCCAGCTCATACACTTACGACAGCCCAAACACTGAAGCTTTCTTT. This chain uses TRBV18 with TRBJ1-1, with a weak D call TRBD1 (5 bases). The germline V and J ends were trimmed by 5 bases and 2 bases, with 18 bases remaining between them. The CDR3 consists of 16 residues. Per germline, CDR1 KGHSH and CDR2 LQKENI.